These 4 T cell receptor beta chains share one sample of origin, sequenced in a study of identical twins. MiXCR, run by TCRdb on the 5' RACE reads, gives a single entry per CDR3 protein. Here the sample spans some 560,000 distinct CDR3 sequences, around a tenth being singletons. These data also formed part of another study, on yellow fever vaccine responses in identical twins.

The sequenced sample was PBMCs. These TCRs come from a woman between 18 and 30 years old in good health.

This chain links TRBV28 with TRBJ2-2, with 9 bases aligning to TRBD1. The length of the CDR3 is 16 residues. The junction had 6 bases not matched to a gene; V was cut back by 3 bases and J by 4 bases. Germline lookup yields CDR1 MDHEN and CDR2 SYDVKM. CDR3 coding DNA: TGTGCCAGCAGTTTTTGGGGACAGGGATCCACCGGGGAGCTGTTTTTT. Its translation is CASSFWGQGSTGELFF.

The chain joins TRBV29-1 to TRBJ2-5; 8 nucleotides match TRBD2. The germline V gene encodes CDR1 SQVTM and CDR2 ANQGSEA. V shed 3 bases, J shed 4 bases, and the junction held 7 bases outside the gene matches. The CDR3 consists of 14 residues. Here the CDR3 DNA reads TGCAGCGTTGATAATTTAGCGGGACTAGAGACCCAGTACTTC. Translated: CSVDNLAGLETQYF.

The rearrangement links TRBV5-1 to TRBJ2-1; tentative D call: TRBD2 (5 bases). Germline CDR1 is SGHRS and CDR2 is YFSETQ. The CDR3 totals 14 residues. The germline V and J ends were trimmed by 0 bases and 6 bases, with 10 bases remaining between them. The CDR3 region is CASSLERQPNEQFF. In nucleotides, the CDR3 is TGCGCCAGCAGCTTGGAGCGGCAGCCCAATGAGCAGTTCTTC.

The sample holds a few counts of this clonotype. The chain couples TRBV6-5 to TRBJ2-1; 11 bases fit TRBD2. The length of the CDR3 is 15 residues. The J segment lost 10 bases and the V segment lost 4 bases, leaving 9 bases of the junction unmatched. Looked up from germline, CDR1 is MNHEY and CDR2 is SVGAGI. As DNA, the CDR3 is TGTGCCAGCAGTTGGTATAGCGGGGGGGCGGGAGAGCAGTTCTTC. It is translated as CASSWYSGGAGEQFF.